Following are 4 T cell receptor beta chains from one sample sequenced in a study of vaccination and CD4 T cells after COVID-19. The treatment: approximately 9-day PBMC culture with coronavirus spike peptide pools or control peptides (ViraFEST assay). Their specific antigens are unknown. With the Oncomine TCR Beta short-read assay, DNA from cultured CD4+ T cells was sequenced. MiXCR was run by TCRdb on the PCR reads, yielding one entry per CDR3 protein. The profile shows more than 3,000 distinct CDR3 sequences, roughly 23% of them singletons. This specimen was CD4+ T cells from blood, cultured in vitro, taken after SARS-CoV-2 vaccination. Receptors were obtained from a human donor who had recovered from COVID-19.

The CDR3 DNA sequence: TGCAGCGTTGAATCTACAGGGACCTACACCTTC. Protein sequence: CSVESTGTYTF. The V gene is TRBV29-1, the J gene TRBJ1-2; D is perhaps TRBD1 (6 bases). Trimming stripped 2 bases from V and 10 bases from J, with 11 bases between. Germline V gene sequence: CDR1 SQVTM, CDR2 ANQGSEA. The length of the CDR3 is 11 residues. The variable domain in full, with the rest retrieved from reference TRBV29-1 and TRBJ1-2, is SAVISQKPSRDICQRGTSLTIQCQVDSQVTMMFWYRQQPGQSLTLIATANQGSEATYESGFVIDKFPISRPNLTFSTLTVSNMSPEDSSIYLCSVESTGTYTFGSGTRLTVV.

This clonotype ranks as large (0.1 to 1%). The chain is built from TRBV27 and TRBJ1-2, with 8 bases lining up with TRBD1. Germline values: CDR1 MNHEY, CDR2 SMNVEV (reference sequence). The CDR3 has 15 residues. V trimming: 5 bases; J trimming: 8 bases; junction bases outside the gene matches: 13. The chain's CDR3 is CASSPRQGAIRGYTF. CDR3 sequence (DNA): TGTGCCAGCAGTCCCCGGCAGGGGGCGATTAGGGGCTACACCTTC.

In DNA form, the CDR3 reads TGCGCCAGCAGCCAAGGCGACGGGGGGGCAAGGGATACGCAGTATTTT. As protein: CASSQGDGGARDTQYF. The chain links TRBV4-1 to TRBJ2-3; 8 bases agree with TRBD2. CDR1 is MGHRA and CDR2 is YSYEKL in the germline V gene. This CDR3 is 16 amino acids long. The J segment lost 6 bases and the V segment lost 1 base, leaving 9 bases of the junction unmatched.

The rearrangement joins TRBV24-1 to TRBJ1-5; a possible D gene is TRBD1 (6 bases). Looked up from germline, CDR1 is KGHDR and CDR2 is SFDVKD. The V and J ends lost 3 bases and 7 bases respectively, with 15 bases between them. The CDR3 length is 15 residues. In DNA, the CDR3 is TGTGCCACCAGTGATGGGACACAAGGCAGACAGCCCCAGCATTTT. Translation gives CATSDGTQGRQPQHF.